This section outlines one TCR beta chain sequence together with its context. What this receptor recognizes is not known. Nothing much larger sits one base from this clone, and base qualities are not available. The data were obtained in a study of T cell responses to AZD1222 COVID-19 vaccine (dated by TCRdb to the early 2020s). With respect to the entire study: AZD1222 recipients whose second dose came at about 4 weeks and those whose second dose came at about 12 weeks were combined into one group, since spike-specific TCR depth and breadth did not differ between the two schedules. Trial participants were enrolled by age into 18-55, 56-69 and 70-plus year subgroups, with roughly 150, 30 and 60 TCR-sequenced participants respectively. TCR sequencing was performed for 230 to 250 trial participants, of whom about 200 were given two doses of AZD1222 and approximately 25 were given two doses of MenACWY control vaccine.

Trimming takes 2 bases off V and 0 bases off J; junction bases not matched to a gene: 8. Its CDR3 holds 19 amino acids, cysteine through phenylalanine. Here the CDR3 DNA is all that survives: 57 bases in frame from base 1. In the germline V gene, CDR1 corresponds to MNHEY and CDR2 to SVGEGT. Explained via the paper, the time point label denotes: baseline before first vaccination. Samples from vaccinated people were obtained from the UK trials COV001 and COV002, which included a single-blind randomized controlled phase 2/3 trial of AZD1222 (ChAdOx1 nCoV-19) in healthy adults. For TCRbeta chain sequencing, PBMC samples were collected from trial participants at day 0 and at day 28 after the second dose. Broader findings and caveats from the paper: Conclusions about previously exposed vaccinees were limited because only 5 or 6 AZD1222 recipients were SARS-CoV-2 seropositive at baseline. In the small 56-69-year group, the increase in depth fell short of significance, most likely because of low power. Reportedly, close to half of the unique spike-specific TCRs recognized epitopes lying outside the regions that are mutated in the B.1.351 and B.1.1.7 variants. Participants were mostly white British and included more females than males, and it was suggested by the authors that clonal diversity may have been underestimated. The vaccine-associated CD4 TCRs covered the entire spike protein, and the dominant responses fell in regions 160-218 and 743-854. No day 14 peak-response samples were available, so repertoires were characterized only after the peak T cell response. After two AZD1222 doses, spike-specific TCR breadth and depth were significantly higher than at day 0 and than in MenACWY recipients.

The CDR3 regions of human TCRbeta chains were subjected to immunosequencing. Turning to the authors' computational methods: TCRs in the repertoires were matched against a reference library of SARS-CoV-2-specific TCRs that had been generated with the MIRA antigen-specificity platform. Breadth was defined as the fraction of unique TCRs that were SARS-CoV-2-associated, and depth was defined as the fraction of total T cells that were SARS-CoV-2-associated. Using the MIRA data, each spike-specific TCR was mapped to the spike region that the TCR reacts to and placed in a CD4 or CD8 class. Log10-transformed breadth and depth values were compared by one-way ANOVA with Sidak's multiple comparisons tests. Entries here come from immuneACCESS through TCRdb and include only in-frame sequences with V and J called. Some clones fail to appear in such tables; in the studies checked, an unresolved V gene covers under half of the shortfall, and the cause of the remainder is unknown. That table gives V, J and clone size, and the DNA gave D and trimming. The sample records around 200,000 clones, around 88% of which are singletons. The ten largest clonotypes hold roughly 0.5% of the sample.

The sample in question was peripheral blood, obtained on day 0 of AZD1222 vaccination. The chain couples TRBV6-2 or TRBV6-3 to TRBJ2-1; 12 of the junction bases match TRBD2. This TCR came from an adult in good health. The CDR3 protein: CASSYTLAGGYHSYNEQFF. The nucleotides are TGTGCCAGCAGTTACACCCTAGCGGGGGGGTACCACTCCTACAATGAGCAGTTCTTC.